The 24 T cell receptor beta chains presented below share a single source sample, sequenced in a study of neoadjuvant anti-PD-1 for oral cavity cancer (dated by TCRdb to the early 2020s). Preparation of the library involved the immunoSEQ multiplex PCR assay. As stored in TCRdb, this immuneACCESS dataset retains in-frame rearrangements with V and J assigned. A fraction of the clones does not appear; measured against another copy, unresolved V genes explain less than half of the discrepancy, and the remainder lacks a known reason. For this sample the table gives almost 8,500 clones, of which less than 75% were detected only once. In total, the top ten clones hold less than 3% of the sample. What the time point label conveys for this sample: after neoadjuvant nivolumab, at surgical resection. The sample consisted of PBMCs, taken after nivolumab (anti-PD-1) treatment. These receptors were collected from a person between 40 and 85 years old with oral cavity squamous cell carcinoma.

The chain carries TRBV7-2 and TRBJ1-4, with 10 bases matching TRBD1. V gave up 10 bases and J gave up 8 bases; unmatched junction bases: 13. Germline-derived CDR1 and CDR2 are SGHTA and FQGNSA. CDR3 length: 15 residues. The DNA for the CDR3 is TGTGCCACCTCCCGCCGGGGGACAGGGGAGGAAAAACTGTTTTTT. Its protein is CATSRRGTGEEKLFF.

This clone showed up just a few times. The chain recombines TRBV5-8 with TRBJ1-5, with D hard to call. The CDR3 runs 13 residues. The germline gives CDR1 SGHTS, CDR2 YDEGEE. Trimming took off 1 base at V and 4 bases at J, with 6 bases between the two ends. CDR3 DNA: TGTGCCAGCAGCTTGTTGAGGAATCAGCCCCAGCATTTT. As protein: CASSLLRNQPQHF.

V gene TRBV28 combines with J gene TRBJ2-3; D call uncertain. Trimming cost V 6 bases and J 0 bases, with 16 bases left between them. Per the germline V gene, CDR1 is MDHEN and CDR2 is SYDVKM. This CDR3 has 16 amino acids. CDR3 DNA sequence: TGTGCCAGCAGCTTAATTACGGGTGCTAGCACAGATACGCAGTATTTT. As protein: CASSLITGASTDTQYF.

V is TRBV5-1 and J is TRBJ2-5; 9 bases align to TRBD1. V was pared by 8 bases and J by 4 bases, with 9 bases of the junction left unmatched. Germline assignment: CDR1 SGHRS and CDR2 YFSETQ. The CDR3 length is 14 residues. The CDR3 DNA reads TGCGCCAGTGGGACCGGGACAGGGCGAGAGACCCAGTACTTC. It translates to CASGTGTGRETQYF.

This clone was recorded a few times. The CDR3 loop is CASSPLTGTGAYEQYF. For the CDR3, the DNA is TGTGCCAGCAGCCCTTTAACTGGGACAGGGGCCTACGAGCAGTACTTC. The chain uses TRBV7-2 and TRBJ2-7; 10 nucleotides line up with TRBD1. The CDR3 has 16 residues. Germline trimming cut 5 bases from V and 2 bases from J; bases unmatched to any gene: 9. Germline V gene data show CDR1 as SGHTA and CDR2 as FQGNSA.

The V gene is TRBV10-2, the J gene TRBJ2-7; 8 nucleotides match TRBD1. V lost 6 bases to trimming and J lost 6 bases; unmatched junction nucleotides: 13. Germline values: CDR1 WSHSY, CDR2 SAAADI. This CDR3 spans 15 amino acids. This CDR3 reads CASRMTGTGFSEQYF. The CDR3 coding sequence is TGCGCCAGCAGAATGACCGGGACAGGCTTTAGCGAGCAGTACTTC.

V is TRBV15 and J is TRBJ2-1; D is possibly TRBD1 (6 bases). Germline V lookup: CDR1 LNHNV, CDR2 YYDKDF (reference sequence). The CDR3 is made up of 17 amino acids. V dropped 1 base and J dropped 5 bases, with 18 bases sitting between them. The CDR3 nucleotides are TGTGCCACCAGCAGAGGGCGGGCAGGGGTAGAGCACAATGAGCAGTTCTTC. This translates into CATSRGRAGVEHNEQFF.

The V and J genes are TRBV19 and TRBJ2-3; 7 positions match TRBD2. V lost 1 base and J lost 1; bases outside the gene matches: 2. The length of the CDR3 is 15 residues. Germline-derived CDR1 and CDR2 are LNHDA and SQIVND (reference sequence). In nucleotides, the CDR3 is TGTGCCAGTAGTATAGCGGGGGGACGCACAGATACGCAGTATTTT. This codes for CASSIAGGRTDTQYF.

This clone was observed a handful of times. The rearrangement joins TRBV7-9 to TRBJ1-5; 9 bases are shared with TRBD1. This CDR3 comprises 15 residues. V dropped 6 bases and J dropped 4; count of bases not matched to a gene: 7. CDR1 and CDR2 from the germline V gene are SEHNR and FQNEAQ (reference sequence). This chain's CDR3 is CASRETGTGNQPQHF. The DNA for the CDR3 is TGTGCCAGCAGAGAAACCGGGACAGGGAATCAGCCCCAGCATTTT. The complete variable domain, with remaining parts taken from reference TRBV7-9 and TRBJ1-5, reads DTGVSQNPRHKITKRGQNVTFRCDPISEHNRLYWYRQTLGQGPEFLTYFQNEAQLEKSRLLSDRFSAERPKGSFSTLEIQRTEQGDSAMYLCASRETGTGNQPQHFGDGTRLSIL.

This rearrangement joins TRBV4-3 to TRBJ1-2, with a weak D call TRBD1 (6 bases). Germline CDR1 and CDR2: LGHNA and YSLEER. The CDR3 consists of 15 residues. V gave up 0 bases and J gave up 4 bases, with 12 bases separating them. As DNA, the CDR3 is TGCGCCAGCAGCCAAGAAGTACACAGGGTCTATGGCTACACCTTC. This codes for CASSQEVHRVYGYTF.

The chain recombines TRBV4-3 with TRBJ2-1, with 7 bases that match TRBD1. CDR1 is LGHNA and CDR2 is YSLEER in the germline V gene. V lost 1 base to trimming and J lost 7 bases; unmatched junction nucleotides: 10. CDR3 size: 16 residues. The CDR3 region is CASSQVEGGRVNEQFF. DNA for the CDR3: TGCGCCAGCAGCCAAGTAGAAGGGGGCAGGGTTAATGAGCAGTTCTTC.

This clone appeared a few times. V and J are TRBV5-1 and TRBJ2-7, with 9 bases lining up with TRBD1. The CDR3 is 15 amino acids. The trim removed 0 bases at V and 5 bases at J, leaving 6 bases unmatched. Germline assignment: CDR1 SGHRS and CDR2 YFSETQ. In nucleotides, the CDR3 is TGCGCCAGCAGCTTGGAGGGACAGGGAATGGACGAGCAGTACTTC. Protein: CASSLEGQGMDEQYF.

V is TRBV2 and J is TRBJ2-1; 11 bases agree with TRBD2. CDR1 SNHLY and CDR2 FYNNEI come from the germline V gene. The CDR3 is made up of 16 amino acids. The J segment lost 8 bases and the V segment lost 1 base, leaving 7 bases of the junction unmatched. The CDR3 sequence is CASSEGYSGGADEQFF. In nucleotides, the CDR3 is TGTGCCAGCAGTGAAGGATATAGCGGGGGGGCCGATGAGCAGTTCTTC.

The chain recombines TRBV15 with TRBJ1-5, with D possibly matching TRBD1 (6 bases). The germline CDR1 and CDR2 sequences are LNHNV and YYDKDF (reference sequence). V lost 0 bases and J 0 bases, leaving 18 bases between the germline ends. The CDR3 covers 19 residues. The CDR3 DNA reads TGTGCCACCAGCAGAGAGAGGGGGGTAAGGGGCTCTAGCAATCAGCCCCAGCATTTT. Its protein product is CATSRERGVRGSSNQPQHF.

The CDR3 DNA sequence: TGTGCCAGCAGCCAGACCAGGGAGCGATCACCCCTCCACTTT. Amino acid sequence: CASSQTRERSPLHF. This chain joins TRBV5-4 and TRBJ1-6; D may be TRBD1 (5 bases). Trimming removed 4 bases from V and 10 bases from J, with 15 bases in between. The germline gives CDR1 SGHNT, CDR2 YYREEE (reference sequence). This CDR3 comprises 14 residues.

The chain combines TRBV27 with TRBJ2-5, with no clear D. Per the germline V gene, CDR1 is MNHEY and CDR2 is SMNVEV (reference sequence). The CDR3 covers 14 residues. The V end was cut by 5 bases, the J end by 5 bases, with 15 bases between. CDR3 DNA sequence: TGTGCCAGCAGTCCCTCGGGCATGATGGAGACCCAGTACTTC. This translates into CASSPSGMMETQYF.

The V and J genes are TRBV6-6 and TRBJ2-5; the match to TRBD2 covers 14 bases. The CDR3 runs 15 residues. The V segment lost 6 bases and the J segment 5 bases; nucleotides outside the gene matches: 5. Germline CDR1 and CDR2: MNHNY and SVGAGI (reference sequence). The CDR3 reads CASSQWTSGGETQYF. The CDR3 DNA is TGTGCCAGCAGCCAGTGGACTAGCGGGGGGGAGACCCAGTACTTC.

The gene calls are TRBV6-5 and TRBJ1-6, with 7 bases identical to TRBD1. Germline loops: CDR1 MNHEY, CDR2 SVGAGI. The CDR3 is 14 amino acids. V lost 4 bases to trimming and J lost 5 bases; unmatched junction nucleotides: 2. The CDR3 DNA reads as TGTGCCAGCAGTTCCGGGACAGATAATTCACCCCTCCACTTT. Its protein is CASSSGTDNSPLHF.

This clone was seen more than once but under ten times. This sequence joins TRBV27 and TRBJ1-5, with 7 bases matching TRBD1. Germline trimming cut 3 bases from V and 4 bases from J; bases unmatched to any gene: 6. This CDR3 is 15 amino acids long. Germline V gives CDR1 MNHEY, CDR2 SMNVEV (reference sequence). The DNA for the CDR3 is TGTGCCAGCAGTTTTGGGCCAGGGGGGAATCAGCCCCAGCATTTT. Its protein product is CASSFGPGGNQPQHF.

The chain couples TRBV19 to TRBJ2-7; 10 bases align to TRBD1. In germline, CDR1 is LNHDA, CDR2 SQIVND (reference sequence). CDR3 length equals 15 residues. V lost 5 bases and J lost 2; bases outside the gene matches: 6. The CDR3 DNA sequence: TGTGCCAGTAGTGAGGACAGGGGGGGAACCTACGAGCAGTACTTC. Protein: CASSEDRGGTYEQYF. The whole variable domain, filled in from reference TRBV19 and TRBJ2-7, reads DGGITQSPKYLFRKEGQNVTLSCEQNLNHDAMYWYRQDPGQGLRLIYYSQIVNDFQKGDIAEGYSVSREKKESFPLTVTSAQKNPTAFYLCASSEDRGGTYEQYFGPGTRLTVT.

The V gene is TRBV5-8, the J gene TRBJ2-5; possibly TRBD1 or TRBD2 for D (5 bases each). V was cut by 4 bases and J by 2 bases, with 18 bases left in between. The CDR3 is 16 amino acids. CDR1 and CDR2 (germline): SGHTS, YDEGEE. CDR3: CASSPGRSTGQETQYF. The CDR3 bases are TGTGCCAGCAGCCCGGGACGGTCGACGGGACAAGAGACCCAGTACTTC.

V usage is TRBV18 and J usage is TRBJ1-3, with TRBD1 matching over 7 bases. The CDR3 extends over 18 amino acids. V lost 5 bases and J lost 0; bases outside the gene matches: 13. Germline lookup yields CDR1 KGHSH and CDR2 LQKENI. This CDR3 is CASSFRDSAGDSGNTIYF. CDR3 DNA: TGTGCCAGCTCATTTCGGGACAGCGCGGGGGACTCTGGAAACACCATATATTTT.

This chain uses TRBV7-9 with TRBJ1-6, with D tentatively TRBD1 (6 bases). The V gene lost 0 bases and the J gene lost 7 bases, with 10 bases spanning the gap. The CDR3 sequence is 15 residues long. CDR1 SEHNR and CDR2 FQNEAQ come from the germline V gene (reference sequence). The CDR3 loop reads CASSLARGGNSPLHF. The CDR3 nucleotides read TGTGCCAGCAGCTTAGCCAGGGGAGGAAATTCACCCCTCCACTTT. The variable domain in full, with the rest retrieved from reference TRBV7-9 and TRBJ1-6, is DTGVSQNPRHKITKRGQNVTFRCDPISEHNRLYWYRQTLGQGPEFLTYFQNEAQLEKSRLLSDRFSAERPKGSFSTLEIQRTEQGDSAMYLCASSLARGGNSPLHFGNGTRLTVT.

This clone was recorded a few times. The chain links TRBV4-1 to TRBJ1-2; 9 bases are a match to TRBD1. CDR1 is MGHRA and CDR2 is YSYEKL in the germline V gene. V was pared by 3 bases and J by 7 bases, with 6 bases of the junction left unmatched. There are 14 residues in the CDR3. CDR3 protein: CASSHPGTGSGYTF. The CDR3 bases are TGCGCCAGCAGCCACCCGGGGACAGGGAGTGGCTACACCTTC.